This T cell receptor beta chain appears in the sequencing data of a study of T cells expressing NK-cell markers. Across the whole study: Among eight sequenced donors, seven carried HCMV seropositivity while one was seronegative.

The CDR3 contains 16 residues. CDR1 and CDR2 from the germline V gene are SGHTA and FQGNSA. TCRdb processed the 5' RACE reads again and assigns one entry to each CDR3 protein, with no DNA. This repertoire includes around 550,000 distinct CDR3 sequences. The V and J genes are TRBV7-2 and TRBJ2-2; the TRBD1 assignment by TCRdb is unverifiable without DNA. The sequence derives from a man younger than 35 in good health. The sequenced material came from blood T cells: a sorted CD56 or NKG2C T cell subset, CD4+ or CD8+ T cells, or bulk PBMC T cells (not recorded which). CDR3 loop: CASSPPELAETGELFF.